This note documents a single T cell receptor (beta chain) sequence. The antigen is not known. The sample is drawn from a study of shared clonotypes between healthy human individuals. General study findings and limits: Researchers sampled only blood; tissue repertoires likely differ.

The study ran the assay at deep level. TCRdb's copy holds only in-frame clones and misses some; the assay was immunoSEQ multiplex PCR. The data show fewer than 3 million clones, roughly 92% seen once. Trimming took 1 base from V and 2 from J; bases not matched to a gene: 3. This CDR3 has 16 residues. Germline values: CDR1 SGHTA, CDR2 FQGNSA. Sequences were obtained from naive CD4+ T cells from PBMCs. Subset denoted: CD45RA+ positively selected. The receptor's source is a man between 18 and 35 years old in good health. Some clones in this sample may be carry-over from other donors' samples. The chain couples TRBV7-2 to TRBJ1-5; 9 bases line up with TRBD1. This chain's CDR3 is CASSLGTGVGNQPQHF. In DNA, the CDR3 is TGTGCCAGCAGCTTAGGGACAGGGGTTGGCAATCAGCCCCAGCATTTT.